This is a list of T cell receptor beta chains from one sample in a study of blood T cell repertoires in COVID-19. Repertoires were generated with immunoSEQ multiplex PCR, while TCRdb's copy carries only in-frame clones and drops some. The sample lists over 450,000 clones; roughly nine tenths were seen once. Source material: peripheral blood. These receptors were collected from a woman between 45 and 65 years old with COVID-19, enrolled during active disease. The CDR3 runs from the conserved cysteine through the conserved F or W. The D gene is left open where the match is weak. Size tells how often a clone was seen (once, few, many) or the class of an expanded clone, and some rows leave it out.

CASSPRRSDYGYTF TGTGCCAGCAGTCCCCGGCGGAGCGACTATGGCTACACCTTC TRBV6-5 NA NA TRBJ1-2
CASRIEGYGSPLHF TGTGCCAGCAGAATCGAGGGATACGGTTCACCCCTCCACTTT TRBV6-5 NA NA TRBJ1-6
CASRPGGVSSPLHF TGTGCCAGCAGGCCTGGAGGGGTCAGCTCACCCCTCCACTTT TRBV28 NA NA TRBJ1-6
CASSFGLAGTGETQYF TGTGCCAGCAGTTTCGGACTAGCGGGGACGGGAGAGACCCAGTACTTC TRBV27 TRBD2 NA TRBJ2-5
CGLRFNYGYTF TGCGGACTACGATTTAACTATGGCTACACCTTC TRBV29-1 NA NA TRBJ1-2
CASNHEGGAGGNTIYF TGTGCCAGCAACCACGAGGGGGGGGCAGGTGGAAACACCATATATTTT TRBV7-8 NA NA TRBJ1-3
CASSPGESPYSNQPQHF TGTGCCAGCAGCCCCGGGGAAAGCCCGTATAGCAATCAGCCCCAGCATTTT TRBV5-5 NA NA TRBJ1-5
CATKTGGEKLFF TGTGCCACAAAGACAGGGGGTGAAAAACTGTTTTTT TRBV13 TRBD1 NA TRBJ1-4
CASSYGQGYGYTF TGTGCCAGCAGCTACGGACAGGGCTATGGCTACACCTTC TRBV7-8 TRBD1 NA TRBJ1-2
CASSVEAGNQPQHF TGTGCCAGCAGCGTAGAAGCGGGCAATCAGCCCCAGCATTTT TRBV9 NA NA TRBJ1-5
CAGRGISYEQYF TGTGCAGGTAGGGGGATTTCCTACGAGCAGTACTTC TRBV2 NA NA TRBJ2-7
CASSKNRGLNTEAFF TGTGCCAGCAGTAAAAACAGGGGCTTGAACACTGAAGCTTTCTTT TRBV6-5 TRBD1 NA TRBJ1-1
CASSRAGDYGNTIYF TGCGCCAGCAGCCGGGCAGGGGATTACGGAAACACCATATATTTT TRBV5-1 NA NA TRBJ1-3
CASRLPGLAGIEQFF TGTGCCAGCAGACTCCCGGGACTAGCGGGGATTGAGCAGTTCTTC TRBV13 TRBD2 NA TRBJ2-1
CAIGPGTVQETQYF TGTGCCATCGGCCCTGGGACAGTCCAAGAGACCCAGTACTTC TRBV10-3 TRBD1 NA TRBJ2-5
CSGSGLNYNEQFF TGCAGCGGATCGGGACTGAACTACAATGAGCAGTTCTTC TRBV29-1 NA NA TRBJ2-1
CASSLAGQGNEKLFF TGTGCCAGCAGCTTGGCCGGCCAGGGGAATGAAAAACTGTTTTTT TRBV5-4 NA NA TRBJ1-4
CASSRTGKESPLHF TGTGCCAGCAGTCGGACAGGAAAGGAATCACCCCTCCACTTT TRBV27 TRBD1 NA TRBJ1-6
CASSFGTAYYEQYF TGTGCCAGCAGCTTTGGGACAGCCTACTACGAGCAGTACTTC TRBV7-9 TRBD1 NA TRBJ2-7
CASRGHSYNEQFF TGTGCCAGCAGAGGACACTCATACAATGAGCAGTTCTTC TRBV27 NA NA TRBJ2-1
CASSFRGGGTGELFF TGTGCCAGCAGCTTTCGAGGGGGGGGAACCGGGGAGCTGTTTTTT TRBV3-1/TRBV3-2 NA NA TRBJ2-2
CASSIRQYEKLFF TGTGCCAGTAGTATAAGACAGTATGAAAAACTGTTTTTT TRBV19 NA NA TRBJ1-4
CASRFGQGADNEQFF TGTGCCAGCAGATTCGGACAGGGGGCGGACAATGAGCAGTTCTTC TRBV6-5 TRBD1 once TRBJ2-1
CASSLGLAGAQGDTQYF TGTGCCAGCAGCTTGGGACTAGCGGGGGCCCAGGGAGATACGCAGTATTTT TRBV5-4 TRBD2 NA TRBJ2-3
CASSLEPGGKLFF TGTGCCAGCAGCTTAGAGCCGGGGGGAAAACTGTTTTTT TRBV11-1 NA NA TRBJ1-4
CASTSLQGRNTEAFF TGTGCCAGCACCTCCCTACAGGGGCGGAACACTGAAGCTTTCTTT TRBV7-9 TRBD1 NA TRBJ1-1
CASSKPPDRREETQYF TGTGCCAGCAGCAAACCCCCGGACAGGAGAGAAGAGACCCAGTACTTC TRBV21-1 NA once TRBJ2-5
CASSRRDTSSYTF TGTGCCAGCAGTCGCCGGGACACTTCCTCCTACACCTTC TRBV27 NA NA TRBJ1-2
CASSLRGTAASGNTIYF TGTGCCAGCAGTTTAAGGGGGACCGCCGCCTCTGGAAACACCATATATTTT TRBV27 NA NA TRBJ1-3
CASSQDSAPTGRGNYGYTF TGCGCCAGCAGCCAAGACTCGGCCCCGACAGGGAGAGGGAACTATGGCTACACCTTC TRBV4-1 TRBD1 NA TRBJ1-2
CASSYSTGRGNTIYF TGTGCCAGCAGTTACTCGACTGGGAGGGGGAACACCATATATTTT TRBV6-6 NA few TRBJ1-3
CASSLVGAGGSPLHF TGTGCCAGCAGCTTAGTTGGGGCCGGGGGTTCACCCCTCCACTTT TRBV11-2 NA NA TRBJ1-6
CALLGGRGGYTF TGTGCCCTTCTTGGGGGGAGAGGTGGCTACACCTTC TRBV24-1 NA NA TRBJ1-2
CASSTGGNQPQHF TGTGCCAGCAGCACAGGGGGGAATCAGCCCCAGCATTTT TRBV9 TRBD1 NA TRBJ1-5
CASSFPGIFLEAFF TGTGCCAGCAGCTTTCCCGGGATATTCCTTGAAGCTTTCTTT TRBV5-8 NA NA TRBJ1-1
CASSLEAPGRGPGDTQYF TGTGCCAGCAGCTTAGAAGCACCCGGGCGGGGGCCGGGAGATACGCAGTATTTT TRBV7-3 NA NA TRBJ2-3
CASSLQDSRYNEKLFF TGTGCCAGCAGTCTCCAGGACAGCAGATACAATGAAAAACTGTTTTTT TRBV6-6 NA few TRBJ1-4
CASSPTFGGDYNEQFF TGTGCCAGCAGTCCAACCTTTGGGGGGGACTACAATGAGCAGTTCTTC TRBV28 TRBD2 NA TRBJ2-1